This entry is about one T cell receptor (beta chain). Its specificity is not known. The read finishes 3 residues shy of the CDR3 end, and the germline J gene is used to complete it. Libraries were prepared by immunoSEQ multiplex PCR; TCRdb keeps only in-frame clonotypes and omits some of them. The sample features about 23,000 clones, with roughly 4% in its top ten. These data originate in a study of Tregs in tolerant kidney transplant recipients. Overall study results and limits: Antigen-driven expansion was suggested because donor-specific Tregs expanded more than all Tregs in tolerant patients. Tregs expanded with activated donor B cells seemed most donor-specific. Findings come from small patient numbers and require larger validation.

Mixed chimerism was transient after nonmyeloablative marrow transplants from related graft donors. Unstimulated regulatory T cells (CD4+CD25+CD127-), CD4+CD25- non-regulatory cells, CD4 and CD8 cells were FACS-sorted from thawed PBMCs. The germline gives CDR1 SGHTA, CDR2 FQGNSA. V lost 5 bases to trimming and J lost 2 bases; unmatched junction nucleotides: 6. The CDR3 loop spans 14 amino acids. This chain connects TRBV7-2 to TRBJ2-7, with 7 bases matching TRBD1. This specimen was CD4+ T cells from blood (PBMCs), taken 6 months after the transplant. This clonotype was obtained from a human patient who received a combined kidney and bone marrow transplant. Some of these T cells may belong to the graft donor. The CDR3 reads CASSVRDSTYEQYF. CDR3 bases read: TGTGCCAGCAGCGTCCGGGACAGCACCTACGAG.